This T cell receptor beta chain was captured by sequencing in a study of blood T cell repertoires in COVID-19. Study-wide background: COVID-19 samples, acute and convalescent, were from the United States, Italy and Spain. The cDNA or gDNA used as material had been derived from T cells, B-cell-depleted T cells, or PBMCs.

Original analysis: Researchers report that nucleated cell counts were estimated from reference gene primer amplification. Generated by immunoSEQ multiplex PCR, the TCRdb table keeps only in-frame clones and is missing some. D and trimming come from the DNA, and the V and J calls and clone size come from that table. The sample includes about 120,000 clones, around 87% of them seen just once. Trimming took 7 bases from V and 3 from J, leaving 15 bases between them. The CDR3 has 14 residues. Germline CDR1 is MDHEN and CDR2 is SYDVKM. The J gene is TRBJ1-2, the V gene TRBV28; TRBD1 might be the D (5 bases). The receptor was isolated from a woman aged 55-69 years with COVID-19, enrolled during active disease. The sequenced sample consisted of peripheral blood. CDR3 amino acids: CASNPGDRDYGYTF. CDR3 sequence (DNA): TGTGCCAGCAATCCGGGGGACCGAGACTATGGCTACACCTTC.